This TCR beta chain was captured by sequencing in a study of cytomegalovirus exposure and HLA in healthy donors. Across the whole study: Early on, a data release was issued that held tens of millions of unique TCRs from HLA-typed donors.

Notes on the study in general: Differences between HLA loci emerged in a later analysis of TCR association rates, with DRB1 most and HLA-C fewest. The analysis excluded some indistinguishable V segments, including TRBV6-2 and TRBV6-3. In an earlier analysis, in 587 donors, most V segments appeared productive either ~90% or ~30% of the time.

Notes on this clone: Its target is not known.

This PCR relied on a set of 60 Vbeta primers and 13 Jbeta primers. Only in-frame clones appear in the TCRdb table, and some are missing; sequencing was by immunoSEQ multiplex PCR. Seen here are some 120,000 clones, 7% to 9.5% observed once, and the top ten hold approximately 6%. Unmatched junction bases numbered 10, after V lost 8 bases and J lost 9 bases. Germline V CDR1 and CDR2: SGHRS, YFSETQ. This CDR3 comprises 12 residues. The sequence came from a woman in her thirties or forties in good health and CMV-seropositive. The chain links TRBV5-1 to TRBJ1-1; 7 bases agree with TRBD1. The sequenced sample consisted of PBMCs. This CDR3 reads CASRETGMKAFF. The CDR3, as DNA: TGCGCCAGTCGAGAGACAGGGATGAAAGCTTTCTTT.